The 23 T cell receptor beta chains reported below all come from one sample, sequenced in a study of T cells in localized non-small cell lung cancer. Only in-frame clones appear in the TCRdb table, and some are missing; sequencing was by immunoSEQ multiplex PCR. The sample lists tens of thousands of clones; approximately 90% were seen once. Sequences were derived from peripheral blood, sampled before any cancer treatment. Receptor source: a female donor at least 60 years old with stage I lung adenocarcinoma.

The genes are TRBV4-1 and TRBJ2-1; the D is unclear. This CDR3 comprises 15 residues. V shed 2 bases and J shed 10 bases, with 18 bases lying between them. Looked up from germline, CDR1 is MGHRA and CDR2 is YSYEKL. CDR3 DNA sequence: TGCGCCAGCAGCCAAACCGGTTGGGGTTTCAACGAGCAGTTCTTC. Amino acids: CASSQTGWGFNEQFF.

The CDR3 nucleotides are TGTGCCAGCAGCTTATCCAATGGGGGACAGGGTTCCTACGAGCAGTACTTC. This translates into CASSLSNGGQGSYEQYF. The chain is built from TRBV11-2 and TRBJ2-7; 9 bases agree with TRBD1. With 2 bases clipped from V and 1 base from J, the junction kept 9 bases outside the gene matches. Germline CDR1 is SGHAT and CDR2 is FQNNGV. This CDR3 is 17 amino acids long.

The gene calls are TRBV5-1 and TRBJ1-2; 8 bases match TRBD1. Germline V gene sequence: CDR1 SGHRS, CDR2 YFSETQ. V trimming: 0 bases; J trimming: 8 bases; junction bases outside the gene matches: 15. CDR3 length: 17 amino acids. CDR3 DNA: TGCGCCAGCAGCTTGGAGCTTGGGGAGACAGGGGTCTTAGGCTACACCTTC. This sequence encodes CASSLELGETGVLGYTF.

The CDR3 nucleotides read TGTGCCAGCTCGCTCCGGGACAGAGGAACTGAAGCTTTCTTT. Its translation: CASSLRDRGTEAFF. V gene TRBV18 combines with J gene TRBJ1-1, with TRBD1 identical over 7 bases. V trimming: 6 bases; J trimming: 5 bases; junction bases outside the gene matches: 9. The germline V gene encodes CDR1 KGHSH and CDR2 LQKENI. This CDR3 is 14 amino acids long. The whole variable domain, filled in from reference TRBV18 and TRBJ1-1, reads NAGVMQNPRHLVRRRGQEARLRCSPMKGHSHVYWYRQLPEEGLKFMVYLQKENIIDESGMPKERFSAEFPKEGPSILRIQQVVRGDSAAYFCASSLRDRGTEAFFGQGTRLTVV.

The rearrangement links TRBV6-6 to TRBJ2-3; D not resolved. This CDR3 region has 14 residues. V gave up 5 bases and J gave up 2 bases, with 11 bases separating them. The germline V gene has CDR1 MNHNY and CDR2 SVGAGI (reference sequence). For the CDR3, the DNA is TGTGCCAGCAGTGTTGGCAGCTACACAGATACGCAGTATTTT. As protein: CASSVGSYTDTQYF.

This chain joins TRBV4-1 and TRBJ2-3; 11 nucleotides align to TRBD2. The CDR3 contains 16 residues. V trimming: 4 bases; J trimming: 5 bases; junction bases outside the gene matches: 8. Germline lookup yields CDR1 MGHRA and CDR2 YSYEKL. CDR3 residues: CASSRLLAGAGDTQYF. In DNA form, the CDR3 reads TGCGCCAGCAGCCGACTACTAGCGGGGGCGGGAGATACGCAGTATTTT.

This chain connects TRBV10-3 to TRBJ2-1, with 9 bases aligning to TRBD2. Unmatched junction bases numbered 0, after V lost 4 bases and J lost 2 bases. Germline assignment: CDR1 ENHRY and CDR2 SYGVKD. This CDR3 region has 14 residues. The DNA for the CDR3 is TGTGCCATCAGTGTAGCGGGGGCCTACAATGAGCAGTTCTTC. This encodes CAISVAGAYNEQFF.

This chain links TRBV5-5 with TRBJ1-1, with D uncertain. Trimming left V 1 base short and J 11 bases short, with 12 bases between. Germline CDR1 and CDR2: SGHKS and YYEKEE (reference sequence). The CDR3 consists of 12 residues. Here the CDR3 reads CASSLTGDLAFF. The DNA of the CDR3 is TGTGCCAGCAGCTTGACTGGGGATCTTGCTTTCTTT.

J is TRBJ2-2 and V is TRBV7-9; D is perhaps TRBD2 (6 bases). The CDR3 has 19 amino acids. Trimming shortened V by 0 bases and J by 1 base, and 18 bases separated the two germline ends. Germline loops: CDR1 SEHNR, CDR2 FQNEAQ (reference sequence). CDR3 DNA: TGTGCCAGCAGCTTAGCGAGAACCCCTAAGCGGGTGAACACCGGGGAGCTGTTTTTT. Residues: CASSLARTPKRVNTGELFF.

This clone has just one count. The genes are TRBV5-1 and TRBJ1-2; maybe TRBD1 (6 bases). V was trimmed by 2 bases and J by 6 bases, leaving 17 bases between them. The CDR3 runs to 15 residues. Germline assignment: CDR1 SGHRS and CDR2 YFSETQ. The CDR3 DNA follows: TGCGCCAGCAGCTTTTCGGGGGGGCCGCAGGATGGCTACACCTTC. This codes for CASSFSGGPQDGYTF.

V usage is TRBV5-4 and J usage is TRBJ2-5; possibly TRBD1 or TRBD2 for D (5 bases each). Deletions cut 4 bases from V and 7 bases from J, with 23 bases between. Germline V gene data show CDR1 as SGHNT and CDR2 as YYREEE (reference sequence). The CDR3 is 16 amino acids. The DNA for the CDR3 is TGTGCCAGCAGCCCGGGGACGGCCACTCGACCGACGACCCAGTACTTC. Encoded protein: CASSPGTATRPTTQYF.

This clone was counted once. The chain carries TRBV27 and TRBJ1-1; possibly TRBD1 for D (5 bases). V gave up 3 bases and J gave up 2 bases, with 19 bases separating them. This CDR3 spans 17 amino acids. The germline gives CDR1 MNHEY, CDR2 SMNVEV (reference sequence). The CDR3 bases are TGTGCCAGCAGTTTCGAGCCAGGGTTGGGATTTAACACTGAAGCTTTCTTT. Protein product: CASSFEPGLGFNTEAFF.

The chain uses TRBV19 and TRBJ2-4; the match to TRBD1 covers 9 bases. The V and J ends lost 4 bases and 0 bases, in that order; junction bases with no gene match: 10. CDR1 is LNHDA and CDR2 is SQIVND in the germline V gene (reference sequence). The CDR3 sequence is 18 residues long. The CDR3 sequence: CASSTGQGRSLAKNIQYF. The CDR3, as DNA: TGTGCCAGTAGTACGGGACAGGGCCGTTCTCTAGCCAAAAACATTCAGTACTTC. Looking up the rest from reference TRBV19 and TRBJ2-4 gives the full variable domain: DGGITQSPKYLFRKEGQNVTLSCEQNLNHDAMYWYRQDPGQGLRLIYYSQIVNDFQKGDIAEGYSVSREKKESFPLTVTSAQKNPTAFYLCASSTGQGRSLAKNIQYFGAGTRLSVL.

The CDR3 nucleotides are TGTGCCAGCAGTTTGCGTCCGGGGGGCGCCGGCCAGCCCCAGCATTTT. This sequence encodes CASSLRPGGAGQPQHF. This chain uses TRBV28 with TRBJ1-5; D might be TRBD1 (6 bases). Trimming shortened V by 3 bases and J by 7 bases, and 19 bases separated the two germline ends. Germline assignment: CDR1 MDHEN and CDR2 SYDVKM. CDR3 length: 16 residues.

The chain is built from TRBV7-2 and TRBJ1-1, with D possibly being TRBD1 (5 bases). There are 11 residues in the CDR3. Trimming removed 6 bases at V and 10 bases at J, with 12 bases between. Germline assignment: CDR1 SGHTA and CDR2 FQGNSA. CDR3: CASSPGQAAFF. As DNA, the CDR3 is TGTGCCAGCAGTCCGGGGCAGGCAGCTTTCTTT.

In DNA form, the CDR3 reads TGTGCCAGCAGTGAAACTCCGGGTCCCTATGGCTACACCTTC. It encodes CASSETPGPYGYTF. The chain couples TRBV6-4 to TRBJ1-2, with D unclear. The CDR3 length is 14 residues. The ends were cut back, 3 bases at V and 4 bases at J, with 12 bases in the middle. Germline lookup yields CDR1 MRHNA and CDR2 SNTAGT.

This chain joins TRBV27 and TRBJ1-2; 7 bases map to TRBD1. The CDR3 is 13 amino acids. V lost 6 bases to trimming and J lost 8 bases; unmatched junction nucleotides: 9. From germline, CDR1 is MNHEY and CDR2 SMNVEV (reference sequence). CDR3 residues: CASSPIRQGGYTF. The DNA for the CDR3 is TGTGCCAGCAGCCCTATTCGACAGGGCGGCTACACCTTC.

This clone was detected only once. The CDR3 spells CASSSKDRYGYTF. The CDR3 DNA reads TGTGCCAGCAGCTCAAAGGACAGATATGGCTACACCTTC. V is TRBV5-6 and J is TRBJ1-2, with D possibly matching TRBD1 (6 bases). The germline CDR1 and CDR2 sequences are SGHDT and YYEEEE. CDR3 size: 13 residues. Between the trimmed V and J ends, which lost 3 bases and 5 bases, there was a span of 11 bases.

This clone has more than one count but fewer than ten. CDR3 in DNA: TGTGCCAGCAGTTGGTCCAGGGAAGGAGGTGGCTACACCTTC. This sequence encodes CASSWSREGGGYTF. The V call is TRBV6-6, the J call TRBJ1-2, with D perhaps TRBD1 (5 bases). Germline CDR1 reads MNHNY; CDR2 reads SVGAGI (reference sequence). V lost 4 bases and J lost 7, with 16 bases in between. The CDR3 contains 14 residues.

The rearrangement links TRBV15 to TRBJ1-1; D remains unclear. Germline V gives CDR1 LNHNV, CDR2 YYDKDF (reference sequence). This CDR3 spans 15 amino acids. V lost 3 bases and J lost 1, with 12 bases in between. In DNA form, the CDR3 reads TGTGCCACCAGCAGCTGGGGAGTAGAGAACACTGAAGCTTTCTTT. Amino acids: CATSSWGVENTEAFF. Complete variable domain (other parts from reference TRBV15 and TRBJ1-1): DAMVIQNPRYQVTQFGKPVTLSCSQTLNHNVMYWYQQKSSQAPKLLFHYYDKDFNNEADTPDNFQSRRPNTSFCFLDIRSPGLGDTAMYLCATSSWGVENTEAFFGQGTRLTVV.

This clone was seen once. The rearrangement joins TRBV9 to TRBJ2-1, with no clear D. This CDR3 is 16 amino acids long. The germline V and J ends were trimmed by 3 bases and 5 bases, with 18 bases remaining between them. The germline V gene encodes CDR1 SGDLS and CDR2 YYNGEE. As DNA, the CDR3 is TGTGCCAGCAGCGGTCCTATACAATCTACCCACAATGAGCAGTTCTTC. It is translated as CASSGPIQSTHNEQFF. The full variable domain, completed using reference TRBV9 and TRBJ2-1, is DSGVTQTPKHLITATGQRVTLRCSPRSGDLSVYWYQQSLDQGLQFLIQYYNGEERAKGNILERFSAQQFPDLHSELNLSSLELGDSALYFCASSGPIQSTHNEQFFGPGTRLTVL.

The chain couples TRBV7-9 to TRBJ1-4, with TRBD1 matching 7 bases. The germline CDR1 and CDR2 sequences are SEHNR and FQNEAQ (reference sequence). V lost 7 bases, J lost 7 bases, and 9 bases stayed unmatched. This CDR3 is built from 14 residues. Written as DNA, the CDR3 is TGTGCCAGCACTCAGACAGGGAGATCTGAAAAACTGTTTTTT. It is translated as CASTQTGRSEKLFF.

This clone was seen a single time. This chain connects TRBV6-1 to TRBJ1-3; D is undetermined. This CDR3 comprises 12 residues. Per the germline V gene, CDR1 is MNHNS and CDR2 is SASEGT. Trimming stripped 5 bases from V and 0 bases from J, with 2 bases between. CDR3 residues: CASSFSGNTIYF. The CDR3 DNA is TGTGCCAGCAGTTTCTCTGGAAACACCATATATTTT.